The clone carrying this T cell receptor beta chain has a count of ten or more. Its antigen is unknown. The V segment lost 1 base and the J segment 4 bases; nucleotides outside the gene matches: 5. In germline, CDR1 is MNHNS, CDR2 SASEGT. This CDR3 comprises 15 residues. From RNA transcripts, TCR beta CDR3 regions were amplified. Initially, a first-round RT-PCR of the TCR CDR3 employed the HTBI primer set. TCRdb ran MiXCR on the multiplex PCR reads and lists one entry per CDR3 protein. The table lists roughly 420,000 distinct CDR3 sequences, more than 15% of them singletons, with over 7.5% in the top ten. This entry is derived from a study of T cells in Graves' hyperthyroidism and ophthalmopathy. Whole-study context: The blood sample was taken at first diagnosis, before treatment began.

Study-wide findings and caveats: Blood held most thyroid clonotypes expanded above 0.001 frequency. In validation, the model predicted ophthalmopathy. These predictions came a median approximately 5.9 months before onset.

The specimen sequenced was blood. This clonotype was obtained from a woman under 30 with Graves' hyperthyroidism. This chain joins TRBV6-1 and TRBJ2-5; 8 positions match TRBD2. The CDR3 sequence: CASSEDVSGAETQYF. As DNA, the CDR3 is TGTGCCAGCAGTGAAGATGTTAGCGGGGCAGAGACCCAGTACTTC.